A single sample gave rise to the 20 T cell receptor beta chains below, sequenced in a study. TCRdb re-called the RT-PCR reads through MiXCR, storing one row per CDR3 protein. There are more than 550,000 distinct CDR3 sequences in the sample; approximately 15% occur only once, and 3.6% lies in the top ten. The sample consisted of memory CD4+ T cells from blood. The receptors stem from a female donor in good health, serving as a healthy control.

The rearrangement joins TRBV20-1 to TRBJ1-5; 7 bases agree with TRBD1. Trimming cost V 6 bases and J 6 bases; bases outside gene matches: 8. This CDR3 spans 13 amino acids. Germline V gives CDR1 DFQATT, CDR2 SNEGSKA (reference sequence). The CDR3: CSAKNRGPQPQHF. DNA of the CDR3: TGCAGTGCCAAGAACAGGGGACCTCAGCCCCAGCATTTT.

V usage is TRBV20-1 and J usage is TRBJ2-7; TRBD1 matches at 9 bases. Trimming cost V 6 bases and J 6 bases; bases outside gene matches: 9. Per the germline V gene, CDR1 is DFQATT and CDR2 is SNEGSKA (reference sequence). The CDR3 has 13 amino acids. CDR3 in amino acids: CSARPTGGSEQYF. CDR3 nucleotide sequence: TGCAGTGCACGCCCAACAGGGGGCTCCGAGCAGTACTTC.

This clonotype was observed at least ten times. The chain carries TRBV12-3 or TRBV12-4 and TRBJ2-7, with D unclear. The CDR3 spans 13 residues. The germline V and J ends were trimmed by 3 bases and 2 bases, with 8 bases remaining between them. The CDR3 reads CASSLTPAYEQYF. The DNA of the CDR3 is TGTGCCAGCAGTTTGACTCCTGCCTACGAGCAGTACTTC.

The chain employs TRBV30 and TRBJ2-3, with TRBD2 as a possible D gene (6 bases). The CDR3 is 11 amino acids. The germline gives CDR1 GTSNPN, CDR2 SVGIG (reference sequence). Between the trimmed V and J ends, which lost 1 base and 11 bases, there was a span of 10 bases. The CDR3 DNA is TGTGCCTGGAGTGGACTCGGGGGGCAGTATTTT. Translating gives CAWSGLGGQYF.

Only a few counts were recorded for this clonotype. The CDR3 sequence: CSAEPGLLYNEQFF. Written as DNA, the CDR3 is TGCAGTGCAGAACCGGGACTCCTGTACAATGAGCAGTTCTTC. The gene calls are TRBV20-1 and TRBJ2-1; a weak D match, TRBD2 (6 bases). The CDR3 runs to 14 residues. Looked up from germline, CDR1 is DFQATT and CDR2 is SNEGSKA (reference sequence). The V end was cut by 6 bases, the J end by 4 bases, with 16 bases between.

This clonotype was observed once. The J gene is TRBJ1-2, the V gene TRBV5-1; D not certain. Germline lookup yields CDR1 SGHRS and CDR2 YFSETQ. The CDR3 extends over 12 amino acids. Trimming shortened V by 2 bases and J by 5 bases, and 7 bases separated the two germline ends. CDR3 amino acids: CASSLEKYGYTF. CDR3 nucleotides: TGCGCCAGCAGCTTAGAAAAGTATGGCTACACCTTC.

The table lists this clonotype with a few counts. The V and J genes are TRBV9 and TRBJ1-1; D gene uncertain. The CDR3 runs 13 residues. V was cut by 1 base and J by 6 bases, with 10 bases left in between. Germline values: CDR1 SGDLS, CDR2 YYNGEE. The CDR3 DNA is TGTGCCAGCAGCGTAACGGACTGGGCTGAAGCTTTCTTT. This gives the protein CASSVTDWAEAFF.

This clonotype has a count of ten or more. The rearrangement joins TRBV7-2 to TRBJ2-5; 11 nucleotides align to TRBD1. CDR3 size: 15 residues. Germline trimming cut 5 bases from V and 4 bases from J; bases unmatched to any gene: 6. CDR1 and CDR2 (germline): SGHTA, FQGNSA. Here the CDR3 reads CASSLGTGGGETQYF. CDR3 DNA: TGTGCCAGCAGCCTCGGGACAGGGGGGGGAGAGACCCAGTACTTC. Supplemented by reference TRBV7-2 and TRBJ2-5, the full variable domain reads GAGVSQSPSNKVTEKGKDVELRCDPISGHTALYWYRQSLGQGLEFLIYFQGNSAPDKSGLPSDRFSAERTGGSVSTLTIQRTQQEDSAVYLCASSLGTGGGETQYFGPGTRLLVL.

This chain uses TRBV20-1 with TRBJ2-2; 8 bases fit TRBD1. The CDR3 extends over 15 amino acids. Trimming took 6 bases from V and 3 from J; bases not matched to a gene: 9. Germline CDR1 reads DFQATT; CDR2 reads SNEGSKA (reference sequence). This CDR3 reads CSAQTGALDTGELFF. In DNA, the CDR3 is TGCAGTGCCCAGACAGGGGCGCTAGACACCGGGGAGCTGTTTTTT.

V usage is TRBV4-1 and J usage is TRBJ1-5; D not certain. The CDR3 sequence is 13 residues long. Deletions cut 0 bases from V and 9 bases from J, with 9 bases between. CDR1 MGHRA and CDR2 YSYEKL come from the germline V gene. CDR3 protein: CASSQDLVGPQHF. The CDR3 DNA is TGCGCCAGCAGCCAAGACTTGGTGGGGCCCCAGCATTTT.

The chain couples TRBV5-1 to TRBJ2-1; 7 positions agree with TRBD1. The germline V gene has CDR1 SGHRS and CDR2 YFSETQ. With V trimmed by 4 bases and J by 4 bases, 11 bases remained unmatched. The CDR3 sequence is 16 residues long. The CDR3 loop is CASSTSGTAKYNEQFF. The CDR3 DNA reads TGCGCCAGCAGCACATCCGGGACAGCAAAATACAATGAGCAGTTCTTC. Drawing the rest from reference TRBV5-1 and TRBJ2-1, the complete variable domain is KAGVTQTPRYLIKTRGQQVTLSCSPISGHRSVSWYQQTPGQGLQFLFEYFSETQRNKGNFPGRFSGRQFSNSRSEMNVSTLELGDSALYLCASSTSGTAKYNEQFFGPGTRLTVL.

This sequence joins TRBV18 and TRBJ2-3; 7 bases agree with TRBD1. The germline gives CDR1 KGHSH, CDR2 LQKENI. Trimming cost V 3 bases and J 6 bases; bases outside gene matches: 0. The CDR3 covers 12 residues. In DNA, the CDR3 is TGTGCCAGCTCACCGGGACAGGATACGCAGTATTTT. Amino acids: CASSPGQDTQYF.

This clonotype was seen at least ten times. The V and J genes are TRBV29-1 and TRBJ1-1, with D possibly being TRBD1 (6 bases). This CDR3 is 13 amino acids long. Trimming cost V 3 bases and J 4 bases, with 12 bases left between them. Germline CDR1 and CDR2: SQVTM and ANQGSEA. The CDR3 reads CSVDRGPRTEAFF. DNA for the CDR3: TGCAGCGTTGATCGGGGGCCGCGCACTGAAGCTTTCTTT.

This clonotype was seen many times. The chain links TRBV20-1 to TRBJ2-2, with 8 bases aligning to TRBD2. The V gene end was trimmed by 3 bases and the J gene end by 5 bases; junction bases not matched to a gene: 5. The CDR3 is made up of 14 amino acids. From germline, CDR1 is DFQATT and CDR2 SNEGSKA (reference sequence). The CDR3 protein is CSASGGAVTGELFF. For the CDR3, the DNA is TGCAGTGCTAGCGGGGGGGCCGTTACCGGGGAGCTGTTTTTT.

This clonotype was observed many times. The CDR3 region has the DNA TGTGCCAGCAGCCAGGAGACTAGCGGGAGACTGGCAGATACGCAGTATTTT. Residues: CASSQETSGRLADTQYF. This rearrangement joins TRBV4-2 to TRBJ2-3; TRBD2 aligns across 12 bases. V shed 3 bases and J 4 bases; nucleotides not matched to a gene: 8. The CDR3 covers 17 residues. Germline CDR1 LGHNA, CDR2 YNFKEQ.

CDR3 loop: CASSPHRLSNTEAFF. The CDR3 nucleotides read TGTGCCAGCAGTCCACACCGGTTATCGAACACTGAAGCTTTCTTT. The chain uses TRBV7-9 and TRBJ1-1; D remains ambiguous. Germline lookup yields CDR1 SEHNR and CDR2 FQNEAQ (reference sequence). The CDR3 covers 15 residues. V lost 6 bases, J lost 1 base, and 15 bases lay in between.

This clonotype was counted between two and nine times. The chain employs TRBV6-1 and TRBJ2-2, with a weak D call TRBD1 (6 bases). Trimming shortened V by 7 bases and J by 3 bases, and 12 bases separated the two germline ends. This CDR3 spans 14 amino acids. In germline, CDR1 is MNHNS, CDR2 SASEGT. CDR3 sequence reads: CASTGTWDTGELFF. DNA of the CDR3: TGTGCCAGCACCGGGACATGGGACACCGGGGAGCTGTTTTTT.

The chain joins TRBV6-6 to TRBJ2-2; 9 nucleotides align to TRBD1. CDR3 length: 18 residues. Germline-derived CDR1 and CDR2 are MNHNY and SVGAGI (reference sequence). J was trimmed by 1 base and V by 6 bases; bases with no gene match: 12. DNA for the CDR3: TGTGCCAGCAGGCGTGCCGGGACAGGGAGACTGAACACCGGGGAGCTGTTTTTT. Protein product: CASRRAGTGRLNTGELFF.

This chain joins TRBV27 and TRBJ1-5; D remains unclear. Per the germline V gene, CDR1 is MNHEY and CDR2 is SMNVEV (reference sequence). There are 16 residues in the CDR3. Trimming cost V 0 bases and J 0 bases, with 9 bases left between them. The CDR3: CASSLSGGVSNQPQHF. CDR3 DNA: TGTGCCAGCAGTTTATCGGGAGGAGTTAGCAATCAGCCCCAGCATTTT.

This clonotype has a handful of counts. The V and J genes are TRBV6-2 or TRBV6-3 and TRBJ1-2, with D perhaps TRBD1 (5 bases). CDR3 length equals 13 residues. The V gene lost 7 bases and the J gene lost 8 bases, with 17 bases spanning the gap. Per the germline V gene, CDR1 is MNHEY and CDR2 is SVGEGT. CDR3 sequence: CASTRADLQGYTF. The CDR3 nucleotides read TGTGCCAGCACCAGGGCGGACTTGCAAGGCTACACCTTC.